The clone carrying this T cell receptor (beta chain) was picked up a small number of times. Its antigen is currently unknown. The data stem from a study of T cells in Graves' hyperthyroidism and ophthalmopathy. Findings and caveats of the study: Among clonotypes expanded in thyroid above 0.001, most were also found in blood.

CDR1 and CDR2 (germline): ENHRY, SYGVKD. This CDR3 has 14 residues. V lost 0 bases and J lost 4, with 7 bases in between. Template material for amplifying TCR beta CDR3 regions consisted of RNA transcripts. With the HTBI primer set, the TCR CDR3 went through a first round of RT-PCR. A single record per CDR3 protein comes from TCRdb applying MiXCR to the multiplex PCR reads. The table includes 450,000 to 500,000 distinct CDR3 sequences, about 20% detected once. Uncontrolled infection, other autoimmune disease, pregnancy or lactation disqualified patients from enrolment. Orbital computed tomography, thyroid ultrasound, serum thyroxine and TRAb, and clinical symptoms together informed the diagnoses. Cells are PBMCs isolated from roughly 10 ml of fresh blood.

Sequencing was carried out using blood. This sequence originates from a woman aged 70-85 years with Graves' ophthalmopathy. The V and J genes are TRBV10-3 and TRBJ1-3; D call uncertain. CDR3 sequence: CAISESIGGNTIYF. The CDR3 DNA reads TGTGCCATCAGTGAGTCGATCGGGGGAAACACCATATATTTT.